Below are 23 T cell receptor beta chains sequenced from a single sample in a study of precursors of human CD4 cytotoxic T cells. The bulk UMI libraries came from four sorted CD4+ memory subsets, including IL-7R-high and IL-7R-negative TEMRA. A single record per CDR3 protein comes from TCRdb applying MiXCR to the reads. The sample gives around 440 distinct CDR3 sequences, 15% to 25% of which show up once; around 12% is in the top ten. The sequencing input was memory CD4+ T cells from blood (PBMCs). The source is a human donor in good health.

This clonotype is hyperexpanded by share. The chain uses TRBV18 and TRBJ2-7; D is ambiguous. The CDR3 is made up of 14 amino acids. V gave up 3 bases and J gave up 1 base, with 10 bases separating them. Germline V gene data show CDR1 as KGHSH and CDR2 as LQKENI. Written as DNA, the CDR3 is TGTGCCAGCTCACCGGACCAAGAATCCTACGAGCAGTACTTC. It specifies CASSPDQESYEQYF.

The chain has TRBV11-2 and TRBJ2-5; TRBD2 agrees at 12 bases. CDR3 size: 17 residues. The germline V gene has CDR1 SGHAT and CDR2 FQNNGV. Trimming at V came to 4 bases and at J to 3 bases, leaving 9 bases not matched to a gene. The CDR3 nucleotides read TGTGCCAGCAGCTCCACTACCGGACTAGCGGGGAAAGAGACCCAGTACTTC. Translating gives CASSSTTGLAGKETQYF. Full variable domain (outside the CDR3, taken from reference TRBV11-2 and TRBJ2-5): EAGVAQSPRYKIIEKRQSVAFWCNPISGHATLYWYQQILGQGPKLLIQFQNNGVVDDSQLPKDRFSAERLKGVDSTLKIQPAKLEDSAVYLCASSSTTGLAGKETQYFGPGTRLLVL.

The chain employs TRBV5-1 and TRBJ2-1, with 8 bases lining up with TRBD2. Looked up from germline, CDR1 is SGHRS and CDR2 is YFSETQ. After removal of 4 bases from V and 0 bases from J, the junction contained 15 bases not matched to a gene. This CDR3 has 19 amino acids. The CDR3, as DNA: TGCGCCAGCAGCCCCCTAATCCTAGCGGGCGGGAGCTCCTACAATGAGCAGTTCTTC. It specifies CASSPLILAGGSSYNEQFF.

V usage is TRBV19 and J usage is TRBJ1-1; no clear D gene. The V gene lost 3 bases and the J gene lost 1 base, with 6 bases spanning the gap. Per germline, CDR1 LNHDA and CDR2 SQIVND (reference sequence). The CDR3 runs 13 residues. The CDR3 region is CASSMNRNTEAFF. Written as DNA, the CDR3 is TGTGCCAGTAGTATGAACAGGAACACTGAAGCTTTCTTT.

The chain couples TRBV20-1 to TRBJ2-7, with 11 bases identical to TRBD2. CDR1 DFQATT and CDR2 SNEGSKA come from the germline V gene (reference sequence). The CDR3 extends over 13 amino acids. Written as DNA, the CDR3 is TGCAGAGTGACTAGCGGGAATTCCTACGAGCAGTACTTC. This translates into CRVTSGNSYEQYF.

In its sample, this clonotype is large (0.1 to 1%). The chain has TRBV15 and TRBJ1-5; no reliable D call. The CDR3 totals 10 residues. The germline CDR1 and CDR2 sequences are LNHNV and YYDKDF (reference sequence). V lost 8 bases and J 6 bases, leaving 5 bases between the germline ends. Written as DNA, the CDR3 is TGTGCCACCGAGTTTCAGCCCCAGCATTTT. Translation gives CATEFQPQHF.

The rearrangement links TRBV7-3 to TRBJ2-1; D might be TRBD1 (5 bases). The CDR3 spans 13 residues. Germline values: CDR1 SGHTA, CDR2 FQGTGA. Between the trimmed V and J ends, which lost 1 base and 8 bases, there was a span of 9 bases. The CDR3 DNA reads TGTGCCAGCAGCTTAAGACAGAGCGATGAGCAGTTCTTC. It translates to CASSLRQSDEQFF.

By frequency in the sample, this clonotype is large (0.1 to 1%). The chain links TRBV18 to TRBJ1-1; TRBD1 might be the D (6 bases). The CDR3 extends over 16 amino acids. V gave up 3 bases and J gave up 5 bases, with 19 bases separating them. Per germline, CDR1 KGHSH and CDR2 LQKENI. Here the CDR3 reads CASSPSESRGGTEAFF. For the CDR3, the DNA is TGTGCCAGCTCACCGAGTGAGAGCAGGGGAGGGACTGAAGCTTTCTTT. Drawing the rest from reference TRBV18 and TRBJ1-1, the complete variable domain is NAGVMQNPRHLVRRRGQEARLRCSPMKGHSHVYWYRQLPEEGLKFMVYLQKENIIDESGMPKERFSAEFPKEGPSILRIQQVVRGDSAAYFCASSPSESRGGTEAFFGQGTRLTVV.

By proportion, this clonotype is large. The V gene is TRBV7-9, the J gene TRBJ2-5, with a tentative D call TRBD2 (5 bases). The germline V gene has CDR1 SEHNR and CDR2 FQNEAQ (reference sequence). Trimming stripped 1 base from V and 4 bases from J, with 7 bases between. The CDR3 covers 13 residues. The CDR3: CASSLVGGETQYF. DNA of the CDR3: TGTGCCAGCAGCTTAGTAGGAGGAGAGACCCAGTACTTC.

The CDR3: CSAAGLADLAKNIQYF. CDR3 nucleotide sequence: TGCAGTGCTGCGGGACTAGCGGATCTAGCCAAAAACATTCAGTACTTC. The rearrangement joins TRBV20-1 to TRBJ2-4; 11 bases align to TRBD2. V lost 5 bases to trimming and J lost 0 bases; unmatched junction nucleotides: 6. CDR3 length equals 16 residues. Germline CDR1 and CDR2: DFQATT and SNEGSKA (reference sequence).

This clonotype is large within its sample. This sequence joins TRBV2 and TRBJ1-1; 7 positions match TRBD1. This CDR3 has 11 amino acids. Germline V lookup: CDR1 SNHLY, CDR2 FYNNEI. The ends lost 9 bases at V and 7 bases at J; junction bases unmatched: 5. The CDR3 region has the DNA TGTGCCAGAAAGACAGGGCTTGAAGCTTTCTTT. This encodes CARKTGLEAFF.

For the CDR3, the DNA is TGTGCCAGCAGCCTCCGCCCCTCAGCCGGGACAGATAATGAAAAACTGTTTTTT. This gives the protein CASSLRPSAGTDNEKLFF. The gene calls are TRBV9 and TRBJ1-4; 7 bases map to TRBD1. The germline CDR1 and CDR2 sequences are SGDLS and YYNGEE. V gave up 4 bases and J gave up 4 bases; unmatched junction bases: 16. The CDR3 has 18 amino acids.

Details on this clonotype: A single base separates this from a much larger clone, so it may be a read error. The chain has TRBV15 and TRBJ2-2, with D possibly being TRBD2 (5 bases). The CDR3 runs to 13 residues. Germline values: CDR1 LNHNV, CDR2 YYDKDF (reference sequence). CDR3 DNA: TGTGCCACCAGCAGGTCATACACCGGGAAGCTGTTTTTT. Its translation: CATSRSYTGKLFF.

The chain has TRBV13 and TRBJ1-2; 8 nucleotides line up with TRBD1. CDR1 is PRHDT and CDR2 is FYEKMQ in the germline V gene (reference sequence). The CDR3 consists of 14 residues. V shed 5 bases and J 8 bases; nucleotides not matched to a gene: 10. The CDR3 nucleotides are TGTGCCAGCAGCACCAGCCCAGGGGGCCGGGGCTACACCTTC. Translating it yields CASSTSPGGRGYTF.

On this clonotype itself: This clone may be a read error of a much larger clone one base away. The gene calls are TRBV3-1 and TRBJ2-2; perhaps TRBD2 as D (5 bases). Germline CDR1 reads LGHDT; CDR2 reads YNNKEL (reference sequence). The CDR3 length is 12 residues. The CDR3 nucleotides read TGTGCCAGCAGCCAAGTGCTCGGGAAGCTGTTTTTT. Residues: CASSQVLGKLFF.

The chain couples TRBV3-1 to TRBJ2-5; weak D call: TRBD1 (6 bases). Looked up from germline, CDR1 is LGHDT and CDR2 is YNNKEL (reference sequence). This CDR3 is built from 16 residues. The V gene lost 4 bases and the J gene lost 2 bases, with 17 bases spanning the gap. The CDR3 reads CASSRHRDTTQETQYF. CDR3 nucleotides: TGTGCCAGCAGCCGACACCGGGACACCACTCAAGAGACCCAGTACTTC.

This clonotype turned up a few times. The J gene is TRBJ1-5, the V gene TRBV25-1; no clear D. The CDR3 is 13 residues long. Germline V gives CDR1 MGHDK, CDR2 SYGVNS. V was shortened by 3 bases and J by 4 bases, with 7 bases between the two germline ends. The CDR3 reads CASSESGNQPQHF. CDR3 nucleotides: TGTGCCAGCAGTGAGTCGGGGAATCAGCCCCAGCATTTT.

This clonotype appeared a few times. Germline is not matched at one junction end, which may reflect a read error. The genes are TRBV18 and TRBJ2-5; TRBD2 might be the D (5 bases). The CDR3 extends over 15 amino acids. Germline values: CDR1 KGHSH, CDR2 LQKENI. The CDR3 sequence: CASSPASSAQGTQYF. In DNA form, the CDR3 reads TGTGCCAGCTCACCGGCTAGTAGCGCACAAGGGACCCAGTACTTC.

This clonotype is large within its sample. The chain couples TRBV7-3 to TRBJ2-2, with a possible D match to TRBD1 (5 bases). This CDR3 is 15 amino acids long. Germline assignment: CDR1 SGHTA and CDR2 FQGTGA. The V end was cut by 3 bases, the J end by 5 bases, with 13 bases between. CDR3 sequence: CASSLAGIGTGELFF. The CDR3 coding sequence is TGTGCCAGCAGCTTGGCAGGGATTGGGACCGGGGAGCTGTTTTTT.

The CDR3 nucleotides are TGTGCCAGCTCGACAGACAGAGGGACTACGCACAATGAGCAGTTCTTC. Protein sequence: CASSTDRGTTHNEQFF. V usage is TRBV18 and J usage is TRBJ2-1; 7 bases align to TRBD2. The CDR3 has 16 residues. V lost 6 bases and J lost 5; bases outside the gene matches: 13. Germline values: CDR1 KGHSH, CDR2 LQKENI.

The chain links TRBV5-1 to TRBJ2-2; 8 bases are a match to TRBD1. The V and J ends lost 5 bases and 3 bases, in that order; junction bases with no gene match: 6. The germline gives CDR1 SGHRS, CDR2 YFSETQ. This CDR3 is 15 amino acids long. The CDR3 nucleotides are TGCGCCAGCAGGCAAACAGGGGGTGACACCGGGGAGCTGTTTTTT. This sequence encodes CASRQTGGDTGELFF.

This clonotype was seen only a few times. The chain combines TRBV7-3 with TRBJ2-3, with 13 bases identical to TRBD2. CDR3 length: 18 amino acids. Trimming removed 5 bases from V and 1 base from J; junction bases left unmatched: 9. CDR1 SGHTA and CDR2 FQGTGA come from the germline V gene. The CDR3 protein is CASSPLAGGPSGTDTQYF. CDR3 DNA sequence: TGTGCCAGCAGCCCACTAGCGGGAGGGCCCTCGGGCACAGATACGCAGTATTTT.

This clonotype was counted a few times. The rearrangement joins TRBV7-9 to TRBJ2-6; D not certain. The CDR3 runs to 14 residues. The ends were cut back, 5 bases at V and 4 bases at J, with 9 bases in the middle. The V gene's germline CDR1 is SEHNR and CDR2 FQNEAQ (reference sequence). Written as DNA, the CDR3 is TGTGCCAGCAGCCGTGAACTGGGGGCCAACGTCCTGACTTTC. Its protein is CASSRELGANVLTF.